This record looks at one T cell receptor (beta chain) sequence and its context. This sample was taken from a study of control samples from healthy donors and cancer patients. The assay was immunoSEQ multiplex PCR, and TCRdb's table has in-frame clones only and misses some. The repertoire holds 95,000 to 150,000 clones, with over 75% as singletons. The CDR3 spans 16 residues. In germline, CDR1 is SGHRS, CDR2 YFSETQ. With 3 bases clipped from V and 1 base from J, the junction kept 6 bases outside the gene matches. The chain recombines TRBV5-1 with TRBJ2-2; 7 bases are a match to TRBD1. Sequencing was carried out using blood. The TCR comes from a young man in good health. The DNA of the CDR3 is TGCGCCAGCAGCTCGACGACAGGGATGAACACCGGGGAGCTGTTTTTT. This encodes CASSSTTGMNTGELFF.